The rows below give T cell receptor beta chains drawn from one sample of a study of blood T cell repertoires in COVID-19. The table came from immunoSEQ multiplex PCR; TCRdb's copy has only in-frame clones and leaves some out. The data hold about 60,000 clones, with roughly 80% observed a single time. Sequenced sample: peripheral blood. The receptors were sampled from a human donor in a cohort sampled during active COVID-19. The conserved cysteine and the conserved F or W are not part of the CDR3 here. Each record gives: V gene, J gene, CDR3 length, CDR3 protein.

V gene: TRBV3-1/TRBV3-2; J gene: TRBJ2-1; CDR3 length: 14; CDR3 protein: ASSQGTSGRANEQF
V gene: TRBV9; J gene: TRBJ1-5; CDR3 length: 13; CDR3 protein: ASSLGQSWNQPQH
V gene: TRBV27; J gene: TRBJ1-5; CDR3 length: 13; CDR3 protein: ASSLSSFAGQPQH
V gene: TRBV7-9; J gene: TRBJ2-1; CDR3 length: 13; CDR3 protein: ASSQTGYYYNEQF
V gene: TRBV5-1; J gene: TRBJ2-5; CDR3 length: 15; CDR3 protein: ASSTGWGLGVEETQY
V gene: TRBV4-1; J gene: TRBJ2-3; CDR3 length: 12; CDR3 protein: ASSPHTYGDTQY
V gene: TRBV5-1; J gene: TRBJ2-3; CDR3 length: 10; CDR3 protein: ASSFGEDTQY
V gene: TRBV5-6; J gene: TRBJ2-2; CDR3 length: 15; CDR3 protein: ASSFRLAGSSTGELF
V gene: TRBV11-3; J gene: TRBJ2-2; CDR3 length: 14; CDR3 protein: ASSLQSRVHTGELF
V gene: TRBV7-2; J gene: TRBJ2-7; CDR3 length: 14; CDR3 protein: ASSMGTSGSPYEQY
V gene: TRBV12-3/TRBV12-4; J gene: TRBJ2-7; CDR3 length: 10; CDR3 protein: ASSHGVYEQY
V gene: TRBV11-2; J gene: TRBJ2-1; CDR3 length: 14; CDR3 protein: ASSLGLAGGGGEQF
V gene: TRBV4-1; J gene: TRBJ2-7; CDR3 length: 17; CDR3 protein: ASSQSPGLAGGPGYEQY
V gene: TRBV21-1; J gene: TRBJ1-6; CDR3 length: 13; CDR3 protein: ASSKGRGYNSPLH
V gene: TRBV13; J gene: TRBJ2-7; CDR3 length: 14; CDR3 protein: ASTPRAGLDSYEQY
V gene: TRBV29-1; J gene: TRBJ2-7; CDR3 length: 11; CDR3 protein: SATDRGSGEQY
V gene: TRBV28; J gene: TRBJ2-7; CDR3 length: 12; CDR3 protein: ASSLGSPPYEQY
V gene: TRBV7-2; J gene: TRBJ1-3; CDR3 length: 12; CDR3 protein: ASSLGGTAYSIY
V gene: TRBV18; J gene: TRBJ1-1; CDR3 length: 12; CDR3 protein: ASSRQGPNTEAF
V gene: TRBV7-2; J gene: TRBJ2-1; CDR3 length: 9; CDR3 protein: ASSPYNEQF
V gene: TRBV5-5; J gene: TRBJ1-2; CDR3 length: 11; CDR3 protein: ASSETGDYGYT
V gene: TRBV27; J gene: TRBJ2-4; CDR3 length: 14; CDR3 protein: ASSLIWRESKNIQY
V gene: TRBV5-4; J gene: TRBJ2-3; CDR3 length: 14; CDR3 protein: ASRTGLAESTDTQY
V gene: TRBV5-1; J gene: TRBJ2-7; CDR3 length: 14; CDR3 protein: ASSSSVGTGVHEQY
V gene: TRBV4-3; J gene: TRBJ1-5; CDR3 length: 17; CDR3 protein: ASSQDLTGSRGYNQPQH
V gene: TRBV28; J gene: TRBJ1-5; CDR3 length: 14; CDR3 protein: ASSLDRIYSNQPQH
V gene: TRBV6-1; J gene: TRBJ2-3; CDR3 length: 13; CDR3 protein: ASSELEGFQDTQY
V gene: TRBV24-1; J gene: TRBJ2-4; CDR3 length: 15; CDR3 protein: ATSDRTTTGAKNIQY
V gene: TRBV9; J gene: TRBJ1-5; CDR3 length: 12; CDR3 protein: ASSVGGLGQPQH
V gene: TRBV7-2; J gene: TRBJ1-2; CDR3 length: 13; CDR3 protein: ASSLATGLNYGYT
V gene: TRBV11-2; J gene: TRBJ2-5; CDR3 length: 15; CDR3 protein: ASSLVGGKGSQETQY
V gene: TRBV11-1; J gene: TRBJ2-1; CDR3 length: 10; CDR3 protein: ASSLQGDEQF
V gene: TRBV6-2/TRBV6-3; J gene: TRBJ2-5; CDR3 length: 14; CDR3 protein: ASSPPIRNVEETQY
V gene: TRBV6-5; J gene: TRBJ2-5; CDR3 length: 12; CDR3 protein: ASSVSGSRETQY
V gene: TRBV28; J gene: TRBJ2-3; CDR3 length: 16; CDR3 protein: ASSFTGTRPGGTDTQY
V gene: TRBV2; J gene: TRBJ2-7; CDR3 length: 11; CDR3 protein: ASSRPGADEQY
V gene: TRBV24-1; J gene: TRBJ2-5; CDR3 length: 14; CDR3 protein: ATSDLGQGRVETQY
V gene: TRBV19; J gene: TRBJ1-6; CDR3 length: 13; CDR3 protein: ASRSRDLNNSPLH
V gene: TRBV29-1; J gene: TRBJ2-7; CDR3 length: 10; CDR3 protein: SVGQGALEQY
V gene: TRBV7-8; J gene: TRBJ1-5; CDR3 length: 12; CDR3 protein: ASSLLDTNQPQH
V gene: TRBV2; J gene: TRBJ2-5; CDR3 length: 12; CDR3 protein: ASRGRVALETQY
V gene: TRBV29-1; J gene: TRBJ2-7; CDR3 length: 8; CDR3 protein: SVGVHEQY
V gene: TRBV2; J gene: TRBJ1-2; CDR3 length: 13; CDR3 protein: ASSVLRLSGYGYT
V gene: TRBV7-9; J gene: TRBJ1-1; CDR3 length: 12; CDR3 protein: ASSLVRGETEAF
V gene: TRBV25-1; J gene: TRBJ2-6; CDR3 length: 16; CDR3 protein: ASSASDRGHAGANVLT
V gene: TRBV5-1; J gene: TRBJ2-6; CDR3 length: 13; CDR3 protein: ASSLTGTGANVLT
V gene: TRBV24-1; J gene: TRBJ2-2; CDR3 length: 13; CDR3 protein: ATSDPQRITGELF
V gene: TRBV27; J gene: TRBJ1-1; CDR3 length: 15; CDR3 protein: ASSDPPGIKGFTEAF
V gene: TRBV28; J gene: TRBJ2-7; CDR3 length: 11; CDR3 protein: ASERLAAHEQY
V gene: TRBV4-1; J gene: TRBJ2-2; CDR3 length: 13; CDR3 protein: ASSPSGSGTGELF
V gene: TRBV12-3/TRBV12-4; J gene: TRBJ2-3; CDR3 length: 11; CDR3 protein: ASSLGTGEHCR